A single sample gave rise to the 29 T cell receptor beta chains below, sequenced in a study of sequential checkpoint blockade in melanoma. Treatment here: randomized to nivolumab then ipilimumab (arm A) or the reverse (arm B). Measured with immunoSEQ multiplex PCR; TCRdb has only the in-frame clones, and not every one. Counted here are about 28,000 clones, 75% to 85% occurring once; the ten biggest clones make up approximately 16%. This material consisted of CD8+ T cells sorted from blood (inferred from file names), taken from a patient given nivolumab and ipilimumab in sequence. These receptors originate from a human donor with melanoma.

J is TRBJ2-7 and V is TRBV27, with TRBD2 matching 11 bases. This CDR3 spans 15 amino acids. CDR1 is MNHEY, CDR2 SMNVEV, per germline (reference sequence). V lost 2 bases, J lost 4 bases, and 4 bases stayed unmatched. In nucleotides, the CDR3 is TGTGCCAGCAGTTTAATTGGACTAGCGGGTTACGAGCAGTACTTC. Translation gives CASSLIGLAGYEQYF.

The V gene is TRBV28, the J gene TRBJ1-1, with 10 bases identical to TRBD1. J gave up 7 bases and V 5 bases, and 7 bases lay outside the gene matches. The CDR3 is made up of 14 amino acids. Looked up from germline, CDR1 is MDHEN and CDR2 is SYDVKM. The CDR3 coding sequence is TGTGCCAGCAGTCTGACAGGGGGCGCGATTGAAGCTTTCTTT. It codes for CASSLTGGAIEAFF.

This chain uses TRBV11-2 with TRBJ2-3, with D unresolved. V shed 3 bases and J shed 6 bases, with 7 bases lying between them. Germline-derived CDR1 and CDR2 are SGHAT and FQNNGV. The CDR3 sequence is 12 residues long. The CDR3 reads CASSFIVDTQYF. The CDR3 region has the DNA TGTGCCAGCAGCTTTATCGTTGATACGCAGTATTTT. Full variable domain (missing parts from reference TRBV11-2 and TRBJ2-3): EAGVAQSPRYKIIEKRQSVAFWCNPISGHATLYWYQQILGQGPKLLIQFQNNGVVDDSQLPKDRFSAERLKGVDSTLKIQPAKLEDSAVYLCASSFIVDTQYFGPGTRLTVL.

DNA of the CDR3: TGTGCCAGCAGTTCGGAACTAGCGGCTTCCTACGAGCAGTACTTC. The encoded protein is CASSSELAASYEQYF. J is TRBJ2-7 and V is TRBV5-5, with 8 bases matching TRBD2. Germline trimming cut 5 bases from V and 1 base from J; bases unmatched to any gene: 8. Germline CDR1 reads SGHKS; CDR2 reads YYEKEE (reference sequence). CDR3 length: 15 amino acids.

The V call is TRBV28, the J call TRBJ2-7; D perhaps matches TRBD1 (5 bases). Trimming cost V 3 bases and J 0 bases, with 9 bases left between them. Germline assignment: CDR1 MDHEN and CDR2 SYDVKM. The CDR3 contains 14 residues. The DNA of the CDR3 is TGTGCCAGCAGTTTTATGGGGCTCTCCTACGAGCAGTACTTC. Translation gives CASSFMGLSYEQYF.

The chain employs TRBV2 and TRBJ2-7; D might be TRBD1 (6 bases). Trimming left V 4 bases short and J 3 bases short, with 10 bases between. Germline V lookup: CDR1 SNHLY, CDR2 FYNNEI. The CDR3 length is 13 residues. The CDR3 DNA reads as TGTGCCAGCAGTGCAGGGGCTGACTACGAGCAGTACTTC. Its protein is CASSAGADYEQYF.

The rearrangement uses TRBV7-9 and TRBJ1-1; no firm D call. V was clipped by 8 bases and J by 1 base, with 20 bases between them. CDR3 length: 16 amino acids. From germline, CDR1 is SEHNR and CDR2 FQNEAQ (reference sequence). The CDR3 DNA sequence: TGTGCCAGCCGCATCTCCCCTACACGCGGGAACACTGAAGCTTTCTTT. It yields the protein CASRISPTRGNTEAFF.

A single count supports this clone. The CDR3 is CASSTGTDYEQYF. The DNA of the CDR3 is TGTGCCAGCAGCACAGGGACGGACTACGAGCAGTACTTC. The V call is TRBV11-2, the J call TRBJ2-7, with D maybe TRBD1 (6 bases). The CDR3 sequence is 13 residues long. Trimming left V 5 bases short and J 3 bases short, with 11 bases between. Germline CDR1 and CDR2: SGHAT and FQNNGV.

This chain uses TRBV6-1 with TRBJ1-4, with unresolved D. The CDR3 contains 16 residues. CDR1 is MNHNS and CDR2 is SASEGT in the germline V gene. V was trimmed by 0 bases and J by 3 bases, leaving 11 bases between them. CDR3 region: CASSEAEGTANEKLFF. CDR3 in DNA: TGTGCCAGCAGTGAAGCCGAGGGAACGGCTAATGAAAAACTGTTTTTT.

The chain combines TRBV7-9 with TRBJ2-7, with 7 nucleotides matching TRBD2. The CDR3 spans 13 residues. The germline V gene has CDR1 SEHNR and CDR2 FQNEAQ (reference sequence). With V trimmed by 4 bases and J by 4 bases, 4 bases remained unmatched. The CDR3 sequence is CASSSGLNYEQYF. The DNA of the CDR3 is TGTGCCAGCAGCTCGGGACTAAATTACGAGCAGTACTTC.

The chain uses TRBV7-7 and TRBJ2-7; 8 bases line up with TRBD1. The CDR3 length is 13 residues. V shed 4 bases and J 3 bases; nucleotides not matched to a gene: 2. CDR1 and CDR2 (germline): SSHAT, FNYEAQ (reference sequence). CDR3 residues: CASSSGTGYEQYF. The CDR3 DNA is TGTGCCAGCAGCTCCGGGACAGGCTACGAGCAGTACTTC.

The chain has TRBV13 and TRBJ2-7; TRBD1 aligns across 7 bases. Germline V gene lookup returns CDR1 PRHDT and CDR2 FYEKMQ (reference sequence). The length of the CDR3 is 14 residues. J gave up 5 bases and V 5 bases, and 9 bases lay outside the gene matches. This chain's CDR3 is CASSSRDRGNEQYF. CDR3 DNA: TGTGCCAGCAGCAGCAGGGACAGAGGGAACGAGCAGTACTTC.

This clone has a single count. This chain joins TRBV28 and TRBJ1-1; the D is unclear. Between the trimmed V and J ends, which lost 5 bases and 0 bases, there was a span of 13 bases. The CDR3 has 15 amino acids. Per the germline V gene, CDR1 is MDHEN and CDR2 is SYDVKM. The CDR3 sequence: CASSPSEEMNTEAFF. DNA for the CDR3: TGTGCCAGCAGTCCCTCTGAAGAGATGAACACTGAAGCTTTCTTT.

V gene TRBV5-4 combines with J gene TRBJ2-7, with 14 bases that match TRBD2. CDR1 and CDR2 (germline): SGHNT, YYREEE (reference sequence). V was pared by 5 bases and J by 3 bases, with 10 bases of the junction left unmatched. The CDR3 length is 17 residues. CDR3 loop: CASRRGTSGGTDYEQYF. The DNA of the CDR3 is TGTGCCAGCAGACGGGGGACTAGCGGGGGTACCGACTACGAGCAGTACTTC.

This clone was detected once. The J gene is TRBJ2-3, the V gene TRBV7-2; 7 nucleotides line up with TRBD1. The V segment lost 3 bases and the J segment 4 bases; nucleotides outside the gene matches: 19. Germline CDR1 is SGHTA and CDR2 is FQGNSA. The CDR3 runs to 19 residues. The CDR3 DNA is TGTGCCAGCAGCTTCTCTTTGGACAGGACCAAAAAACAGGCAGATACGCAGTATTTT. The encoded protein is CASSFSLDRTKKQADTQYF.

The J gene is TRBJ1-2, the V gene TRBV6-5; 9 nucleotides match TRBD1. The CDR3 has 13 amino acids. Germline V gene sequence: CDR1 MNHEY, CDR2 SVGAGI. V trimming: 4 bases; J trimming: 8 bases; junction bases outside the gene matches: 5. Here the CDR3 reads CASSSWTGDGYTF. In DNA form, the CDR3 reads TGTGCCAGCAGTTCCTGGACAGGGGACGGCTACACCTTC.

The chain recombines TRBV30 with TRBJ2-1; a possible D gene is TRBD2 (5 bases). The CDR3 totals 13 residues. Germline V gene lookup returns CDR1 GTSNPN and CDR2 SVGIG (reference sequence). The V end was cut by 2 bases, the J end by 4 bases, with 9 bases between. For the CDR3, the DNA is TGTGCCTGGAGTTTGGAGGCTTACAATGAGCAGTTCTTC. It is translated as CAWSLEAYNEQFF.

Here the CDR3 reads CASTDRTSSGNTIYF. The CDR3 DNA reads TGTGCCAGCACCGACAGGACCAGCTCTGGAAACACCATATATTTT. The chain employs TRBV6-1 and TRBJ1-3; maybe TRBD1 (6 bases). Per germline, CDR1 MNHNS and CDR2 SASEGT. Trimming left V 7 bases short and J 0 bases short, with 13 bases between. The CDR3 contains 15 residues.

This chain connects TRBV29-1 to TRBJ1-1; TRBD1 is a possible D gene (6 bases). The CDR3 has 13 amino acids. Germline V gives CDR1 SQVTM, CDR2 ANQGSEA. V was clipped by 7 bases and J by 0 bases, with 12 bases between them. The CDR3 loop is CSASDSMNTEAFF. CDR3 DNA sequence: TGCAGCGCCTCGGACAGCATGAACACTGAAGCTTTCTTT.

The V call is TRBV25-1, the J call TRBJ2-5; D gene unclear. The CDR3 length is 10 residues. V lost 11 bases to trimming and J lost 2 bases, with 6 bases between them. Germline values: CDR1 MGHDK, CDR2 SYGVNS. As DNA, the CDR3 is TGTGCCCCCGGTCAAGAGACCCAGTACTTC. This sequence encodes CAPGQETQYF.

This rearrangement joins TRBV7-8 to TRBJ2-7; 7 bases align to TRBD1. V shed 4 bases, J shed 2 bases, and the junction held 20 bases outside the gene matches. The CDR3 has 19 residues. Germline values: CDR1 SGHVS, CDR2 FQNEAQ. The CDR3: CASSSSEQGPQSPPYEQYF. CDR3 nucleotides: TGTGCCAGCAGCTCATCCGAACAGGGGCCGCAGTCCCCACCCTACGAGCAGTACTTC.

This chain connects TRBV28 to TRBJ2-5, with 7 positions matching TRBD1. The CDR3 consists of 15 residues. J lost 5 bases, V lost 5 bases, and 11 bases had no gene match. Germline V CDR1 and CDR2: MDHEN, SYDVKM. The CDR3 sequence: CASSTIQGPEETQYF. CDR3 DNA: TGTGCCAGCAGTACCATACAGGGGCCGGAGGAGACCCAGTACTTC. Full variable domain (outside the CDR3, taken from reference TRBV28 and TRBJ2-5): DVKVTQSSRYLVKRTGEKVFLECVQDMDHENMFWYRQDPGLGLRLIYFSYDVKMKEKGDIPEGYSVSREKKERFSLILESASTNQTSMYLCASSTIQGPEETQYFGPGTRLLVL.

Here the CDR3 DNA reads TGTGCCAGCAGCCGCGGACAGAACACTGAAGCTTTCTTT. Its translation: CASSRGQNTEAFF. The J gene is TRBJ1-1, the V gene TRBV5-4; D might be TRBD1 (5 bases). Germline CDR1 and CDR2: SGHNT and YYREEE (reference sequence). Trimming left V 4 bases short and J 1 base short, with 8 bases between. The CDR3 is 13 amino acids.

This chain connects TRBV19 to TRBJ2-1, with D unresolved. This CDR3 has 13 amino acids. V was cut by 4 bases and J by 3 bases, with 7 bases left in between. CDR1 and CDR2 from the germline V gene are LNHDA and SQIVND (reference sequence). CDR3 DNA sequence: TGTGCCAGTAGTACAACAAGCTACAATGAGCAGTTCTTC. This codes for CASSTTSYNEQFF.

The chain combines TRBV5-1 with TRBJ1-2; TRBD1 matches 10 bases. CDR1 and CDR2 from the germline V gene are SGHRS and YFSETQ. CDR3 length equals 17 residues. V was clipped by 5 bases and J by 7 bases; unmatched bases: 17. CDR3 amino acids: CASRTAEIRQGALGYTF. The CDR3 nucleotides are TGCGCCAGCAGAACCGCAGAAATTAGACAGGGGGCGCTTGGCTACACCTTC. Looking up the rest from reference TRBV5-1 and TRBJ1-2 gives the full variable domain: KAGVTQTPRYLIKTRGQQVTLSCSPISGHRSVSWYQQTPGQGLQFLFEYFSETQRNKGNFPGRFSGRQFSNSRSEMNVSTLELGDSALYLCASRTAEIRQGALGYTFGSGTRLTVV.

The chain links TRBV5-4 to TRBJ1-1, with D perhaps TRBD1 (5 bases). CDR3 length: 14 residues. Per the germline V gene, CDR1 is SGHNT and CDR2 is YYREEE (reference sequence). Trimming removed 1 base from V and 0 bases from J, with 7 bases in between. The chain's CDR3 is CASSLRGMNTEAFF. CDR3 coding DNA: TGTGCCAGCAGCTTGCGGGGGATGAACACTGAAGCTTTCTTT.

V usage is TRBV9 and J usage is TRBJ2-2, with unresolved D. The CDR3 has 13 residues. The germline gives CDR1 SGDLS, CDR2 YYNGEE. V lost 3 bases and J lost 4, with 7 bases in between. The CDR3 region is CASSGHSTGELFF. The CDR3 region has the DNA TGTGCCAGCAGCGGCCACAGCACCGGGGAGCTGTTTTTT.

This chain joins TRBV7-9 and TRBJ1-2; D might be TRBD1 (5 bases). The CDR3 length is 15 residues. Germline V gives CDR1 SEHNR, CDR2 FQNEAQ (reference sequence). Trimming shortened V by 1 base and J by 0 bases, and 9 bases separated the two germline ends. DNA for the CDR3: TGTGCCAGCAGCTTAGTAGGGGCGCCTAACTATGGCTACACCTTC. Translating it yields CASSLVGAPNYGYTF.

The chain carries TRBV4-3 and TRBJ2-7, with 12 bases matching TRBD1. CDR3 size: 17 residues. The germline CDR1 and CDR2 sequences are LGHNA and YSLEER. Trimming cost V 1 base and J 5 bases; bases outside gene matches: 9. The CDR3 loop is CASSQGTGTGGSHEQYF. CDR3 nucleotide sequence: TGCGCCAGCAGCCAAGGGACCGGGACAGGGGGCTCACACGAGCAGTACTTC.